This is a list of T cell receptor beta chains from one sample in a study of long-term antiretroviral therapy in people with HIV. Measured with immunoSEQ multiplex PCR; TCRdb has only the in-frame clones, and not every one. Of around 25,000 clones in the sample, almost 90% were seen once. The input for sequencing was unsorted PBMCs, taken around 4.5 years after starting antiretroviral therapy. The receptors shown here come from a man younger than 45 with HIV. CDR3s include the opening cysteine and the closing phenylalanine or tryptophan. The D gene is left open where the match is weak. Size tells how often a clone was seen (once, few, many) or the class of an expanded clone, and some rows leave it out.

TRBD1	TRBV18	TRBJ1-2	once	TGTGCCAGCTCACCGACAGGGGATGGCTACACCTTC	CASSPTGDGYTF
TRBD1	TRBV7-9	TRBJ2-7	-	TGTGCCAGCAGCTTTGACAGGGACCCCTACGAGCAGTACTTC	CASSFDRDPYEQYF
TRBD2	TRBV9	TRBJ2-3	-	TGTGCCAGCAGCGTTCGGGGGGGCGTGGTCCCAGATACGCAGTATTTT	CASSVRGGVVPDTQYF
TRBD1	TRBV7-8	TRBJ2-7	-	TGTGCCAGCAGCTTAGTTCAGGGGGCGGGGGAGCAGTACTTC	CASSLVQGAGEQYF
-	TRBV9	TRBJ2-2	-	TGTGCCAGCGGGAAGGAGAACACCGGGGAGCTGTTTTTT	CASGKENTGELFF
-	TRBV9	TRBJ2-2	-	TGTGCCAGCAGCGTACCCACGGACGGGCCGAACACCGGGGAGCTGTTTTTT	CASSVPTDGPNTGELFF
-	TRBV5-4	TRBJ2-3	-	TGTGCCAGCAGCTTGTATACCACCAGGACAGATACGCAGTATTTT	CASSLYTTRTDTQYF
-	TRBV7-8	TRBJ1-2	-	TGTGCCAGCAGCCAGGACAGCTATGGCTACACCTTC	CASSQDSYGYTF
-	TRBV18	TRBJ2-7	-	TGTGCCAGCTCACCAGGGGACGAGCAGTACTTC	CASSPGDEQYF
-	TRBV27	TRBJ2-5	-	TGTGCCAGCAGTCCCAGACAGGGAGGCAGGACCCAGTACTTC	CASSPRQGGRTQYF
-	TRBV5-4	TRBJ2-2	-	TGTGCCAGCAGCTTGGCCCCCCCAGGCAGAAACACCGGGGAGCTGTTTTTT	CASSLAPPGRNTGELFF
TRBD2	TRBV6-1	TRBJ2-3	-	TGTGCCAGCAGTGAAGCCCGCCGCGGGGGGGAGTATTTT	CASSEARRGGEYF
-	TRBV13	TRBJ1-6	-	TGTGCCAGCAGCTTATGGGGATCTAATTCACCCCTCCACTTT	CASSLWGSNSPLHF
-	TRBV4-1	TRBJ2-7	few	TGCGCCAGCAGCCAAGATACTACCGGAGCGTACGAGCAGTACTTC	CASSQDTTGAYEQYF
TRBD1	TRBV10-3	TRBJ2-3	-	TGTGCCATCAGAGACAGGGGCGGGCCAGATACGCAGTATTTT	CAIRDRGGPDTQYF
-	TRBV6-4	TRBJ2-2	-	TGTGCCAGCAGTGAGAAACAGGCCTCAGGGGAGCTGTTTTTT	CASSEKQASGELFF
-	TRBV27	TRBJ2-2	-	TGTGCCAGCAGTTTAATGGGCGTCGGGGAGCTGTTTTTT	CASSLMGVGELFF
-	TRBV6-5	TRBJ1-1	-	TGTGCCAGCAGTCCCCGGGTGGACACTGAAGCTTTCTTT	CASSPRVDTEAFF
TRBD1	TRBV13	TRBJ2-7	few	TGTGCCAGCAGCTCCCGACAGGGCCGGTACGAGCAGTACTTC	CASSSRQGRYEQYF
TRBD2	TRBV27	TRBJ2-3	-	TGTGCCACCAGACGGGGGGGGCCCCCAGATACGCAGTATTTT	CATRRGGPPDTQYF
-	TRBV19	TRBJ1-1	-	TGTGCCAGCCGACTAAAGGGGGGTACTGAAGCTTTCTTT	CASRLKGGTEAFF
-	TRBV11-2	TRBJ2-3	-	TGTGCCAGCAGCTCTGAAGGGAGCACAGATACGCAGTATTTT	CASSSEGSTDTQYF
TRBD1	TRBV7-3	TRBJ2-1	-	TGTGCCAGCAGCTATCACAGGGGCAGGTCCTACAATGAGCAGTTCTTC	CASSYHRGRSYNEQFF
-	TRBV7-9	TRBJ2-7	-	TGTGCCAGCAGCTGGGAGGGGGGGCTACCTTACGAGCAGTACTTC	CASSWEGGLPYEQYF
-	TRBV18	TRBJ2-7	-	TGTGCCAGCTCACCCCCCGGAGGGGGCACTTACGAGCAGTACTTC	CASSPPGGGTYEQYF
-	TRBV9	TRBJ1-6	once	TGTGCCAGCAGCGTCGCCACCTATGGCGGGAGGAATTCACCCCTCCACTTT	CASSVATYGGRNSPLHF
TRBD1	TRBV6-5	TRBJ2-7	-	TGTGCCAGCAGCCCCCGGGACAGGGACTACGAGCAGTACTTC	CASSPRDRDYEQYF
-	TRBV2	TRBJ1-1	-	TGTGCCAGCAGTGAAGCCCGGGAGGGGGGGCGGGACTTT	CASSEAREGGRDF
-	TRBV7-9	TRBJ1-3	-	TGTGCCAGCAGCTTCCCAAGGCAGGGAGCTGGAAACACCATATATTTT	CASSFPRQGAGNTIYF